This passage covers 17 T cell receptor beta chains from one sample sequenced in a study of blood T cells in healthy people across ages (dated by TCRdb to 2013 to 2016). The library was produced with 5' RACE. Sequencing relied on an Illumina HiSeq 2500. A second roughly 7 to 11 cycle PCR used a sample-barcoded 5' primer and a J-beta primer mix. TCRdb reprocessed the public reads (quality trimming at Q25 with fastp, clone calling with MiXCR) and kept in-frame beta chains. A single entry per CDR3 protein holds the most common genes and DNA from its merged rows. This sample is represented by about 720,000 distinct CDR3 sequences; 22% of them were singletons. Of the sample, around 22% is held by the ten largest clones. What was sequenced was blood. These receptor sequences come from a man in his 70s in good health.

Points on this clonotype: The junction does not match germline at one end; this may be a read error. This chain joins TRBV2 and TRBJ2-3, with 7 bases aligning to TRBD2. The CDR3 runs to 15 residues. Germline lookup yields CDR1 SNHLY and CDR2 FYNNEI. The CDR3 DNA reads TGTGCCAGCAGTGAGGGATTAGCGGGCACAGATACGCAGTGTTTT. This translates into CASSEGLAGTDTQCF.

This chain joins TRBV28 and TRBJ2-3; D is tentatively TRBD1 or TRBD2 (6 bases each). CDR3 length: 17 residues. Per germline, CDR1 MDHEN and CDR2 SYDVKM. V lost 2 bases and J 6 bases, leaving 21 bases between the germline ends. The CDR3 loop is CASSLTGAFSVGDTQYF. Here the CDR3 DNA reads TGTGCCAGCAGTTTAACGGGGGCATTTTCGGTTGGGGATACGCAGTATTTT. The whole variable domain, filled in from reference TRBV28 and TRBJ2-3, reads DVKVTQSSRYLVKRTGEKVFLECVQDMDHENMFWYRQDPGLGLRLIYFSYDVKMKEKGDIPEGYSVSREKKERFSLILESASTNQTSMYLCASSLTGAFSVGDTQYFGPGTRLTVL.

The chain is built from TRBV7-2 and TRBJ1-2; D remains unclear. The CDR3 is 15 residues long. Germline values: CDR1 SGHTA, CDR2 FQGNSA. Trimming removed 1 base at V and 0 bases at J, with 9 bases between. CDR3 protein: CASSLEAKANYGYTF. Here the CDR3 DNA reads TGTGCCAGCAGCTTAGAGGCGAAAGCTAACTATGGCTACACCTTC.

On this clonotype: One junction end does not reproduce the germline sequence, and a read error may be involved. J is TRBJ1-5 and V is TRBV6-2 or TRBV6-3, with TRBD1 as a possible D gene (6 bases). CDR1 and CDR2 (germline): MNHEY, SVGEGT. This CDR3 is 15 amino acids long. The CDR3 here is CAGSTGSPHIQPQHF. The DNA of the CDR3 is TGTGCCGGCAGCACAGGGAGTCCCCACATTCAGCCCCAGCATTTT.

This clonotype was found many times. This chain uses TRBV5-6 with TRBJ2-3; no firm D call. Germline-derived CDR1 and CDR2 are SGHDT and YYEEEE. With 0 bases removed from V and 2 bases from J, the gap between germline ends came to 7 bases. The CDR3 runs to 14 residues. In DNA form, the CDR3 reads TGTGCCAGCAGCTTGGGGCTTATCACAGATACGCAGTATTTT. Protein sequence: CASSLGLITDTQYF.

The J gene is TRBJ2-1, the V gene TRBV12-3 or TRBV12-4; TRBD2 aligns across 15 bases. The length of the CDR3 is 18 residues. With 2 bases clipped from V and 6 bases from J, the junction kept 8 bases outside the gene matches. The CDR3 sequence: CASSLTGTSGRSGNEQFF. The CDR3 region has the DNA TGTGCCAGCAGTTTAACCGGGACTAGCGGGAGGAGCGGCAATGAGCAGTTCTTC.

The table lists this clonotype with a few counts. The gene calls are TRBV3-1 and TRBJ2-3; the D gene is possibly TRBD2 (5 bases). CDR1 and CDR2 from the germline V gene are LGHDT and YNNKEL (reference sequence). This CDR3 has 12 amino acids. The ends were cut back, 4 bases at V and 7 bases at J, with 9 bases in the middle. The CDR3, as DNA: TGTGCCAGCAGCCTTGACTACAATACGCAGTATTTT. It specifies CASSLDYNTQYF.

The CDR3 here is CASSYPQGLDEKLFF. The CDR3 coding sequence is TGTGCCAGCAGCTATCCACAGGGTCTCGATGAAAAACTGTTTTTT. This sequence joins TRBV7-2 and TRBJ1-4; D possibly corresponds to TRBD1 (6 bases). CDR1 and CDR2 (germline): SGHTA, FQGNSA. Between the trimmed V and J ends, which lost 4 bases and 6 bases, there was a span of 15 bases. The CDR3 loop spans 15 amino acids.

This clonotype was found once. The chain has TRBV11-1 and TRBJ1-1; no firm D call. Trimming left V 4 bases short and J 0 bases short, with 15 bases between. This CDR3 comprises 16 residues. The germline gives CDR1 SGHAT, CDR2 FQDESV (reference sequence). The CDR3: CASSSGGRGMNTEAFF. DNA of the CDR3: TGTGCCAGCAGCTCAGGCGGGCGGGGAATGAACACTGAAGCTTTCTTT.

This clonotype turned up a few times. The rearrangement links TRBV12-3 or TRBV12-4 to TRBJ2-1, with D perhaps matching TRBD2 (6 bases). The CDR3 sequence is 14 residues long. V was cut by 7 bases and J by 0 bases, with 10 bases left in between. The CDR3 is CASIEGLSYNEQFF. The CDR3, as DNA: TGTGCCAGCATCGAGGGACTCTCCTACAATGAGCAGTTCTTC.

The V gene is TRBV3-1, the J gene TRBJ2-7, with D maybe TRBD1 (7 bases). Germline values: CDR1 LGHDT, CDR2 YNNKEL (reference sequence). The CDR3 is 17 residues long. V was trimmed by 4 bases and J by 3 bases, leaving 22 bases between them. CDR3 amino acids: CASSRVPSGGPFYEQYF. In DNA form, the CDR3 reads TGTGCCAGCAGCCGAGTCCCATCAGGGGGGCCCTTCTACGAGCAGTACTTC.

The chain joins TRBV18 to TRBJ2-5; TRBD1 matches at 8 bases. V was clipped by 4 bases and J by 1 base; unmatched bases: 5. The CDR3 consists of 15 residues. Germline CDR1 KGHSH, CDR2 LQKENI. The CDR3 DNA follows: TGTGCCAGCTCACGCTGGACAGGGCCCCAAGAGACCCAGTACTTC. Amino acid sequence: CASSRWTGPQETQYF.

The chain has TRBV7-9 and TRBJ1-5; unclear D gene. CDR1 and CDR2 from the germline V gene are SEHNR and FQNEAQ (reference sequence). CDR3 length: 15 residues. V lost 5 bases, J lost 0 bases, and 11 bases lay in between. The CDR3 spells CASSRSGSSNQPQHF. DNA for the CDR3: TGTGCCAGCAGCCGCTCGGGGAGTAGCAATCAGCCCCAGCATTTT.

The rearrangement links TRBV7-2 to TRBJ1-2; D may be TRBD1 (5 bases). Looked up from germline, CDR1 is SGHTA and CDR2 is FQGNSA. This CDR3 has 15 residues. V gave up 1 base and J gave up 7 bases, with 16 bases separating them. CDR3 sequence reads: CASSLVLGLGSGYTF. CDR3 sequence (DNA): TGTGCCAGCAGCTTAGTCTTGGGGCTTGGCTCTGGCTACACCTTC.

A few counts support this clonotype. This rearrangement joins TRBV5-1 to TRBJ2-1; TRBD2 agrees at 7 bases. CDR1 is SGHRS and CDR2 is YFSETQ in the germline V gene. Trimming removed 0 bases from V and 4 bases from J; junction bases left unmatched: 7. CDR3 length equals 16 residues. In DNA, the CDR3 is TGCGCCAGCAGCTTGGGGGGGACTATCCCTTACAATGAGCAGTTCTTC. Encoded protein: CASSLGGTIPYNEQFF.

The gene calls are TRBV4-3 and TRBJ2-3, with 9 bases lining up with TRBD2. This CDR3 comprises 20 residues. V gave up 4 bases and J gave up 0 bases; unmatched junction bases: 17. From germline, CDR1 is LGHNA and CDR2 YSLEER. The CDR3 DNA reads as TGCGCCAGCAGCCCCAAAAAGGGAGCGGGAGGAGGAACTAGCACAGATACGCAGTATTTT. Encoded protein: CASSPKKGAGGGTSTDTQYF.

Regarding this clonotype: A read error may account for a junction end that differs from germline. The chain employs TRBV25-1 and TRBJ2-5, with TRBD2 matching over 10 bases. The CDR3 runs 15 residues. Germline values: CDR1 MGHDK, CDR2 SYGVNS. This CDR3 is CASSITGLAARGWFF. CDR3 sequence (DNA): TGTGCCAGCAGTATTACCGGACTAGCGGCCCGGGGGTGGTTCTTC.